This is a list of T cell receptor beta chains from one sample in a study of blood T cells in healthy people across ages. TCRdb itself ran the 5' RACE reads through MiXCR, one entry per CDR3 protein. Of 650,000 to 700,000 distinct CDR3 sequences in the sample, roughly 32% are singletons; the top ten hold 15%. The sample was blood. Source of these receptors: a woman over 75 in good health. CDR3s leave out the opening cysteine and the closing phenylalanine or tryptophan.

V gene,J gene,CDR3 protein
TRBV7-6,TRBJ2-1,ASSFVWGRNNEQF
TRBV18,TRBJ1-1,ASSGGQVEAF
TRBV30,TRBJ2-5,AWRIGPQETQY
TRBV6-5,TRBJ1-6,ASSRGGQEWPLH
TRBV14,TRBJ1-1,ASSLLQGGFLNTEAF
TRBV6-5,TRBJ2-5,ASSYSGQGAWQETQY
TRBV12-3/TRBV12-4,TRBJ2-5,ASSLGAPWGGETQY
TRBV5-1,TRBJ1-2,ASSLNGGTGLFDGYT
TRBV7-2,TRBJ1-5,ASSLVGRGPQH
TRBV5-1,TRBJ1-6,ASSPTSVSYNSPLH
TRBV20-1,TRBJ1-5,SAKDRAEQPQH
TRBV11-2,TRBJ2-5,ASSFVGGPQETQY
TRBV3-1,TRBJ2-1,ASSQVFTGDYNEQF
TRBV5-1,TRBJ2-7,ATRITPSYEQY
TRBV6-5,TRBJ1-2,ASSYYGQTNYGYT
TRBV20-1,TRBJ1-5,SALGQGGTQH
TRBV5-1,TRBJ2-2,ASRIGNGETGELF
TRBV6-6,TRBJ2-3,ASSATDTQY
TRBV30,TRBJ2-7,AWSPRTGEQY
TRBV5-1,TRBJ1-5,ASSTGGQGQPQH